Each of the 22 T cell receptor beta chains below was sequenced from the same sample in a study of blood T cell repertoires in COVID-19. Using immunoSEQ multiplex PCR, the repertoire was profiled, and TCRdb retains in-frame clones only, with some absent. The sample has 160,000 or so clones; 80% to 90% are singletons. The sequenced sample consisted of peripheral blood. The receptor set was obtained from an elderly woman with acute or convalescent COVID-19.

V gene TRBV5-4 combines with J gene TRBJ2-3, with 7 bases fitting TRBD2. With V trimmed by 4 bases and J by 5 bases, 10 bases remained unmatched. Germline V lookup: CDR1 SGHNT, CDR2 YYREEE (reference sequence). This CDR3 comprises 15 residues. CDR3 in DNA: TGTGCCAGCAGCGAGTCATGGGGGGGATTAGATACGCAGTATTTT. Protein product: CASSESWGGLDTQYF.

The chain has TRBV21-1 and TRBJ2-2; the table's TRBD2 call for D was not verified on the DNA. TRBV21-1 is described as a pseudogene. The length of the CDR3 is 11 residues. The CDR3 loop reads CASPRTGELFF. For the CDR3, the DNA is TGTGCCAGCCCTCGTACCGGGGAGCTGTTTTTT.

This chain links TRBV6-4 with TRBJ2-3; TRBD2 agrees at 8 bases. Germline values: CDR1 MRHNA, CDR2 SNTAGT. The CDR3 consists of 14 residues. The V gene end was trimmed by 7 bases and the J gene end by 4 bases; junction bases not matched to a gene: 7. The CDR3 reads CASKDRGGSDTQYF. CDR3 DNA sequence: TGTGCCAGCAAAGATCGGGGGGGCTCAGATACGCAGTATTTT.

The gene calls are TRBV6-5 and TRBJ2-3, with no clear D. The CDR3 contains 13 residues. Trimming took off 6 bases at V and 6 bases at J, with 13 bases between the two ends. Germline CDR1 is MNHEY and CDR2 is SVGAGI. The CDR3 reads CASSLRLRDTQYF. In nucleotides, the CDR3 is TGTGCCAGCAGCCTCCGACTGCGGGATACGCAGTATTTT.

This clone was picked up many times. CDR3 loop: CASSLGDRVSYEQYF. Written as DNA, the CDR3 is TGTGCCAGCAGCTTAGGGGACAGGGTCTCCTACGAGCAGTACTTC. The chain joins TRBV13 to TRBJ2-7; the match to TRBD1 covers 8 bases. CDR1 and CDR2 from the germline V gene are PRHDT and FYEKMQ (reference sequence). With V trimmed by 0 bases and J by 0 bases, 1 base remained unmatched. The CDR3 extends over 15 amino acids.

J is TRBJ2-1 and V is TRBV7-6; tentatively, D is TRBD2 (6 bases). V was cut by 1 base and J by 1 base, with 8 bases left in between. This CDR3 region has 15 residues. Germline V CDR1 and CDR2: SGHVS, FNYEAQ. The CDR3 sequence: CASSLGGASYNEQFF. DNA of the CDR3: TGTGCCAGCAGCTTAGGCGGGGCTTCCTACAATGAGCAGTTCTTC.

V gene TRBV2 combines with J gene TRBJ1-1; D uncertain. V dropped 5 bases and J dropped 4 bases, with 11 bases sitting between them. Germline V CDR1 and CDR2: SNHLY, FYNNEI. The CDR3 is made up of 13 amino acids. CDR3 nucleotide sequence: TGTGCCAGCAGTACAGATGCTGGCACTGAAGCTTTCTTT. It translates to CASSTDAGTEAFF.

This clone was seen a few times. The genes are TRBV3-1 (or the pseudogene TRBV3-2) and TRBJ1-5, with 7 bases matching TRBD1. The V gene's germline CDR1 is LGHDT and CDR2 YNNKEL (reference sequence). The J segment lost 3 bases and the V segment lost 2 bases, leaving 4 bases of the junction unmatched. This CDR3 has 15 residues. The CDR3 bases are TGTGCCAGCAGCCAACAGACAGGGCCCAATCAGCCCCAGCATTTT. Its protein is CASSQQTGPNQPQHF.

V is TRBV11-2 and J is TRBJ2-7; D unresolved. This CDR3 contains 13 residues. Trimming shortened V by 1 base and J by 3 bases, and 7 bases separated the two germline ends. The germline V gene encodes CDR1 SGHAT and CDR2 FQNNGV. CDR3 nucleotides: TGTGCCAGCAGCTTAGTGGCAGGCTACGAGCAGTACTTC. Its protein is CASSLVAGYEQYF.

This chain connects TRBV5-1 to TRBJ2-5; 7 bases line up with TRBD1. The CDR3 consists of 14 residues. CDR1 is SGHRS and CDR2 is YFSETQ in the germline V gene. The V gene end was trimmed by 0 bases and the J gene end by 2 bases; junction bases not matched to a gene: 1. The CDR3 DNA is TGCGCCAGCAGCTTGGGGGACAGTCAAGAGACCCAGTACTTC. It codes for CASSLGDSQETQYF. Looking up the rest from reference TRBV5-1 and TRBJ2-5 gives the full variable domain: KAGVTQTPRYLIKTRGQQVTLSCSPISGHRSVSWYQQTPGQGLQFLFEYFSETQRNKGNFPGRFSGRQFSNSRSEMNVSTLELGDSALYLCASSLGDSQETQYFGPGTRLLVL.

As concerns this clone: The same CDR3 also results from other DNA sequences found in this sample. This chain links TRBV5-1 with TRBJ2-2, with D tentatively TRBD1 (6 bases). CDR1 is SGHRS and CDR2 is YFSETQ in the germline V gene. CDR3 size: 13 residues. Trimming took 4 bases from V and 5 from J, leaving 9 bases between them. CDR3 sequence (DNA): TGCGCCAGCAGCCGCGACAGGACCGGGGAGCTGTTTTTT. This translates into CASSRDRTGELFF.

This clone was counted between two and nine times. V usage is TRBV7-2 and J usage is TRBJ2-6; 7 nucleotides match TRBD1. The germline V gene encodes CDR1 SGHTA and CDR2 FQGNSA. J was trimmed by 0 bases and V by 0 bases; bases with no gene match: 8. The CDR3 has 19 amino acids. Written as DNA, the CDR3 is TGTGCCAGCAGCTTAGCGCGCACAGGGGCACTCTCTGGGGCCAACGTCCTGACTTTC. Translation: CASSLARTGALSGANVLTF.

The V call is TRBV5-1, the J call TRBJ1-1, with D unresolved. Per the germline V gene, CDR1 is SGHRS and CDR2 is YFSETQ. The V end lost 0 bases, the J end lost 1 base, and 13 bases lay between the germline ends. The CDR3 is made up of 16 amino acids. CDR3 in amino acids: CASSLGMGRANTEAFF. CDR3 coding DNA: TGCGCCAGCAGCTTGGGAATGGGGAGGGCGAACACTGAAGCTTTCTTT.

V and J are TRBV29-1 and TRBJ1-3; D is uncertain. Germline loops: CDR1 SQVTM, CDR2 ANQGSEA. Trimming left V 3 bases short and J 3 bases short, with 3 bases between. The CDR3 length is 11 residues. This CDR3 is CSVDGGNTIYF. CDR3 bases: TGCAGCGTTGACGGTGGAAACACCATATATTTT.

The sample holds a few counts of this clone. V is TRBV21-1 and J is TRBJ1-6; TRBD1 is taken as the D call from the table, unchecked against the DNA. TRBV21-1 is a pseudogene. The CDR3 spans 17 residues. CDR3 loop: CASSKALLWGHNSPLHF. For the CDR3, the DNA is TGTGCCAGCAGCAAAGCGCTTTTGTGGGGGCATAATTCACCCCTCCACTTT.

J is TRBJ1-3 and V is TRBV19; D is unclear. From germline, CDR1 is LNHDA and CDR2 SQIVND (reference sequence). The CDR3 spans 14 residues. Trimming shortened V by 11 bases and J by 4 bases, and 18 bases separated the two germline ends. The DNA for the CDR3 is TGTGCCTGCGACTTTGGCAGTTCCGGAAACACCATATATTTT. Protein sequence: CACDFGSSGNTIYF.

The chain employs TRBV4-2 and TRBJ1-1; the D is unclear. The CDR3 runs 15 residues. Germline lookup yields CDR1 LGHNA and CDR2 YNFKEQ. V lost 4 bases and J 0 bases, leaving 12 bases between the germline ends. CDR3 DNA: TGTGCCAGCAGCCTTCGGGTTTCCATGAACACTGAAGCTTTCTTT. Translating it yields CASSLRVSMNTEAFF.

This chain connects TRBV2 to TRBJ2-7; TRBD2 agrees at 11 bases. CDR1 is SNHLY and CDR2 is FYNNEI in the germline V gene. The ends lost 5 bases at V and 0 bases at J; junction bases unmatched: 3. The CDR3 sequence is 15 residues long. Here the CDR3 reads CASSRLAGSSYEQYF. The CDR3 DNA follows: TGTGCCAGCAGTCGACTAGCGGGGAGCTCCTACGAGCAGTACTTC. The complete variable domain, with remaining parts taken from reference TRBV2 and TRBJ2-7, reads EPEVTQTPSHQVTQMGQEVILRCVPISNHLYFYWYRQILGQKVEFLVSFYNNEISEKSEIFDDQFSVERPDGSNFTLKIRSTKLEDSAMYFCASSRLAGSSYEQYFGPGTRLTVT.

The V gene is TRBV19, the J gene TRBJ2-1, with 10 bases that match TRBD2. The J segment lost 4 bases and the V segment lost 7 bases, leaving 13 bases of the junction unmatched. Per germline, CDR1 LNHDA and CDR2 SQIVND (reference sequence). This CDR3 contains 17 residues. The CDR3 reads CASMASGRFAEYNEQFF. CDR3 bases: TGTGCCAGTATGGCTAGCGGGAGATTCGCCGAATACAATGAGCAGTTCTTC.

The CDR3 sequence: CASSSGQGGDLNEKLFF. CDR3 DNA sequence: TGCGCCAGCAGCTCAGGACAGGGTGGGGACCTTAATGAAAAACTGTTTTTT. The genes are TRBV5-1 and TRBJ1-4; TRBD1 aligns across 8 bases. The length of the CDR3 is 17 residues. Germline CDR1 reads SGHRS; CDR2 reads YFSETQ. Trimming cost V 3 bases and J 4 bases; bases outside gene matches: 11.

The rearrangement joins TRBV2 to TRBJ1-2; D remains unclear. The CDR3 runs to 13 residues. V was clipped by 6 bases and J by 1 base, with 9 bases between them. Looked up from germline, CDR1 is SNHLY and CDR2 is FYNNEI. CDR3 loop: CASSFLFNYGYTF. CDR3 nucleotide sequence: TGTGCCAGCAGCTTTCTTTTTAACTATGGCTACACCTTC.

In nucleotides, the CDR3 is TGTGCCAGCAGTTTATCGACGGGAGTTAATGAAAAACTGTTTTTT. Protein: CASSLSTGVNEKLFF. The chain carries TRBV27 and TRBJ1-4; D gene uncertain. Per the germline V gene, CDR1 is MNHEY and CDR2 is SMNVEV (reference sequence). The CDR3 has 15 amino acids. Trimming took 0 bases from V and 4 from J, leaving 9 bases between them.